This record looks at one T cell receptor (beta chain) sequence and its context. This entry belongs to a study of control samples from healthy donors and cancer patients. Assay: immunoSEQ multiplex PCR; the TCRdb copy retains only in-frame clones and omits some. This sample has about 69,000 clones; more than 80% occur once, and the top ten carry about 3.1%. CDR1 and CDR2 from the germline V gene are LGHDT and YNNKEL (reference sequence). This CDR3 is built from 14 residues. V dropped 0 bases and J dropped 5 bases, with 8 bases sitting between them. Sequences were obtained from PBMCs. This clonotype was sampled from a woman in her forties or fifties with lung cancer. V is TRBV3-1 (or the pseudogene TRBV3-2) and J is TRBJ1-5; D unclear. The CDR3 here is CASSQELGYQPQHF. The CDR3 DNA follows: TGTGCCAGCAGCCAAGAACTGGGCTATCAGCCCCAGCATTTT.